The 26 T cell receptor beta chains below come from one sample, sequenced in a study of T cell repertoires in cytomegalovirus infection. Which antigens these TCRs recognize remains unknown. One entry per CDR3 protein results from TCRdb running MiXCR on the reads. The sample carries fewer than 950,000 distinct CDR3 sequences, roughly 33% recorded once. Material: cultured CD8+ T cells from PBMCs, obtained from culture after CMV antigen stimulation. These receptors came from a human donor in good health (CMV status not recorded). Some clones in this sample may be carry-over from other donors' samples.

This clonotype was seen many times. This chain joins TRBV19 and TRBJ1-5; D perhaps matches TRBD1 (5 bases). Germline lookup yields CDR1 LNHDA and CDR2 SQIVND (reference sequence). Deletions cut 5 bases from V and 5 bases from J, with 16 bases between. This CDR3 has 15 amino acids. CDR3 in amino acids: CASSDSAGSHQPQHF. The CDR3 nucleotides are TGTGCCAGTAGTGATTCGGCAGGGTCTCATCAGCCCCAGCATTTT.

This clonotype showed up just a few times. The chain joins TRBV12-5 to TRBJ2-3, with 9 bases matching TRBD2. Trimming took 5 bases from V and 3 from J; bases not matched to a gene: 6. The germline gives CDR1 LGHNT, CDR2 FRNRAP. The CDR3 is 15 amino acids. In DNA form, the CDR3 reads TGTGCTAGTGGTCCCCTCAGCGGGGGGACAGATACGCAGTATTTT. Its translation: CASGPLSGGTDTQYF.

V gene TRBV28 combines with J gene TRBJ2-1; 13 bases line up with TRBD2. V was clipped by 4 bases and J by 5 bases; unmatched bases: 5. The CDR3 covers 16 residues. CDR1 and CDR2 (germline): MDHEN, SYDVKM. The CDR3, as DNA: TGTGCCAGCAGTTCCGGGACTAGCGGGGCAGACAATGAGCAGTTCTTC. Translation gives CASSSGTSGADNEQFF. Based on the CDR3 plus reference TRBV28 and TRBJ2-1, the full variable domain is DVKVTQSSRYLVKRTGEKVFLECVQDMDHENMFWYRQDPGLGLRLIYFSYDVKMKEKGDIPEGYSVSREKKERFSLILESASTNQTSMYLCASSSGTSGADNEQFFGPGTRLTVL.

The chain is built from TRBV7-9 and TRBJ2-6; D uncertain. The CDR3 consists of 15 residues. Germline lookup yields CDR1 SEHNR and CDR2 FQNEAQ (reference sequence). Trimming took 4 bases from V and 4 from J, leaving 11 bases between them. The CDR3 nucleotides are TGTGCCAGCAGCTCGGCCCCGCCCGGGGCCAACGTCCTGACTTTC. The encoded protein is CASSSAPPGANVLTF.

This clonotype has more than one count but fewer than ten. The gene calls are TRBV7-9 and TRBJ2-2, with 8 bases fitting TRBD2. Per the germline V gene, CDR1 is SEHNR and CDR2 is FQNEAQ (reference sequence). V was clipped by 4 bases and J by 1 base; unmatched bases: 5. The CDR3 has 16 amino acids. CDR3 loop: CASSSPSGGNTGELFF. The CDR3 DNA reads TGTGCCAGCAGCTCCCCGAGCGGGGGGAACACCGGGGAGCTGTTTTTT.

This sequence joins TRBV4-3 and TRBJ2-1; D gene uncertain. From germline, CDR1 is LGHNA and CDR2 YSLEER. Trimming took off 4 bases at V and 0 bases at J, with 13 bases between the two ends. The CDR3 totals 16 residues. For the CDR3, the DNA is TGCGCCAGCAGCCGGAATGACCGAAGCTCCTACAATGAGCAGTTCTTC. Translated: CASSRNDRSSYNEQFF.

This chain uses TRBV6-2 or TRBV6-3 with TRBJ1-1; possibly TRBD1 for D (6 bases). V shed 0 bases and J shed 0 bases, with 14 bases lying between them. The CDR3 loop spans 17 amino acids. Germline CDR1 and CDR2: MNHEY and SVGEGT. Here the CDR3 DNA reads TGTGCCAGCAGTTACTCGGACAGCCTCGGCATGAACACTGAAGCTTTCTTT. It is translated as CASSYSDSLGMNTEAFF.

J is TRBJ2-1 and V is TRBV20-1, with 7 nucleotides matching TRBD1. After removal of 0 bases from V and 3 bases from J, the junction contained 11 bases not matched to a gene. Looked up from germline, CDR1 is DFQATT and CDR2 is SNEGSKA (reference sequence). The length of the CDR3 is 17 residues. In nucleotides, the CDR3 is TGCAGTGCTAGAGATTGGTACCGAGGACAGGACTACAATGAGCAGTTCTTC. Protein product: CSARDWYRGQDYNEQFF.

The gene calls are TRBV24-1 and TRBJ2-2; 10 positions match TRBD1. This CDR3 comprises 16 residues. CDR1 and CDR2 (germline): KGHDR, SFDVKD. The J segment lost 3 bases and the V segment lost 2 bases, leaving 2 bases of the junction unmatched. CDR3 loop: CATSDWGQGYTGELFF. In DNA, the CDR3 is TGTGCCACCAGTGATTGGGGACAGGGGTACACCGGGGAGCTGTTTTTT.

V gene TRBV7-9 combines with J gene TRBJ2-1, with 11 positions matching TRBD2. Trimming removed 2 bases from V and 8 bases from J; junction bases left unmatched: 8. Germline CDR1 reads SEHNR; CDR2 reads FQNEAQ (reference sequence). The CDR3 is made up of 16 amino acids. CDR3 sequence (DNA): TGTGCCAGCAGCTTACCTCTAGCGGGGGGATCGGATGAGCAGTTCTTC. Amino acid sequence: CASSLPLAGGSDEQFF.

The table lists this clonotype with a few counts. This chain joins TRBV7-6 and TRBJ2-3, with TRBD1 matching 7 bases. Trimming at V came to 5 bases and at J to 4 bases, leaving 6 bases not matched to a gene. This CDR3 region has 14 residues. CDR1 SGHVS and CDR2 FNYEAQ come from the germline V gene. The CDR3 DNA follows: TGTGCCAGCAGCCCACGGACAGGATCAGATACGCAGTATTTT. Protein product: CASSPRTGSDTQYF.

V usage is TRBV7-3 and J usage is TRBJ1-2, with TRBD1 identical over 8 bases. J lost 1 base, V lost 5 bases, and 3 bases had no gene match. The CDR3 consists of 14 residues. The germline V gene encodes CDR1 SGHTA and CDR2 FQGTGA. CDR3 coding DNA: TGTGCCAGCAGCCGGACAGGGCTTAACTATGGCTACACCTTC. Translation: CASSRTGLNYGYTF.

This chain joins TRBV5-4 and TRBJ1-1, with unresolved D. V lost 0 bases to trimming and J lost 5 bases, with 11 bases between them. The germline CDR1 and CDR2 sequences are SGHNT and YYREEE (reference sequence). CDR3 length: 14 amino acids. CDR3 sequence reads: CASSLGVGETEAFF. The CDR3 coding sequence is TGTGCCAGCAGCTTGGGGGTGGGAGAAACTGAAGCTTTCTTT.

The table lists this clonotype with a few counts. The chain recombines TRBV7-9 with TRBJ2-3, with D perhaps TRBD2 (5 bases). This CDR3 region has 15 residues. V was shortened by 3 bases and J by 4 bases, with 14 bases between the two germline ends. CDR1 and CDR2 (germline): SEHNR, FQNEAQ (reference sequence). CDR3 residues: CASSLTSEAPDTQYF. The CDR3 DNA follows: TGTGCCAGCAGCTTGACATCGGAGGCTCCAGATACGCAGTATTTT. Looking up the rest from reference TRBV7-9 and TRBJ2-3 gives the full variable domain: DTGVSQNPRHKITKRGQNVTFRCDPISEHNRLYWYRQTLGQGPEFLTYFQNEAQLEKSRLLSDRFSAERPKGSFSTLEIQRTEQGDSAMYLCASSLTSEAPDTQYFGPGTRLTVL.

Only a few counts were recorded for this clonotype. V is TRBV2 and J is TRBJ2-2; TRBD1 might be the D (5 bases). V was shortened by 10 bases and J by 6 bases, with 15 bases between the two germline ends. The CDR3 contains 13 residues. Germline V lookup: CDR1 SNHLY, CDR2 FYNNEI. The CDR3 is CAIKWGYSGELFF. CDR3 in DNA: TGTGCCATCAAGTGGGGCTATTCCGGGGAGCTGTTTTTT.

This clonotype was observed a few times. The V gene is TRBV9, the J gene TRBJ2-5; D uncertain. V lost 0 bases and J lost 1, with 10 bases in between. This CDR3 region has 15 residues. The germline V gene encodes CDR1 SGDLS and CDR2 YYNGEE. CDR3 in DNA: TGTGCCAGCAGCGTAGGGTCTGCAGGCCAAGAGACCCAGTACTTC. Translated, it gives CASSVGSAGQETQYF.

The chain recombines TRBV7-6 with TRBJ1-5; 7 positions match TRBD1. This CDR3 region has 15 residues. The V segment lost 5 bases and the J segment 2 bases; nucleotides outside the gene matches: 6. Germline V gives CDR1 SGHVS, CDR2 FNYEAQ. The CDR3 reads CASSQGVRGNQPQHF. In nucleotides, the CDR3 is TGTGCCAGCAGCCAGGGGGTCAGGGGCAATCAGCCCCAGCATTTT.

There are a few counts of this clonotype. The genes are TRBV28 and TRBJ2-5, with TRBD1 matching 11 bases. The CDR3 runs 16 residues. Germline V CDR1 and CDR2: MDHEN, SYDVKM. V was pared by 8 bases and J by 2 bases, with 10 bases of the junction left unmatched. The CDR3 here is CASESRTGGLQETQYF. The CDR3 DNA sequence: TGTGCCAGCGAGTCAAGGACAGGGGGCCTTCAAGAGACCCAGTACTTC.

This clonotype has only a few counts. This chain joins TRBV4-1 and TRBJ2-5, with a possible D match to TRBD1 (6 bases). This CDR3 region has 14 residues. Germline CDR1 and CDR2: MGHRA and YSYEKL. V lost 0 bases to trimming and J lost 2 bases, with 7 bases between them. The CDR3 DNA follows: TGCGCCAGCAGCCAAGATGGGACACAAGAGACCCAGTACTTC. Its translation is CASSQDGTQETQYF.

This chain uses TRBV5-1 with TRBJ1-1; 10 nucleotides match TRBD1. Germline values: CDR1 SGHRS, CDR2 YFSETQ. J was trimmed by 4 bases and V by 5 bases; bases with no gene match: 5. This CDR3 is 14 amino acids long. The CDR3 here is CASRTGTGATEAFF. Here the CDR3 DNA reads TGCGCCAGCAGGACCGGGACAGGGGCCACTGAAGCTTTCTTT.

The V gene is TRBV13, the J gene TRBJ2-1; 9 bases agree with TRBD2. This CDR3 spans 15 amino acids. After removal of 6 bases from V and 5 bases from J, the junction contained 8 bases not matched to a gene. Germline values: CDR1 PRHDT, CDR2 FYEKMQ (reference sequence). CDR3 amino acids: CASSIAGGRDNEQFF. The DNA of the CDR3 is TGTGCCAGCAGTATCGCGGGGGGGAGAGACAATGAGCAGTTCTTC.

CDR3 bases: TGTGCCACCAGTGATTACAGAAGCAATCAGCCCCAGCATTTT. Translating it yields CATSDYRSNQPQHF. V gene TRBV24-1 combines with J gene TRBJ1-5; D is unclear. V was pared by 2 bases and J by 1 base, with 5 bases between. The CDR3 consists of 14 residues. The germline V gene has CDR1 KGHDR and CDR2 SFDVKD.

This clonotype was detected a few times. V gene TRBV12-3 or TRBV12-4 combines with J gene TRBJ2-3; 12 nucleotides align to TRBD2. Losses at the gene ends were 1 base for V and 3 bases for J; bases not matched to a gene: 8. The CDR3 totals 18 residues. Here the CDR3 DNA reads TGTGCCAGCAGTTTAGGGTGGCGGACTAGCGGGGCGACAGATACGCAGTATTTT. Protein sequence: CASSLGWRTSGATDTQYF.

This clonotype was detected a few times. The chain uses TRBV13 and TRBJ2-7; 10 nucleotides line up with TRBD1. The CDR3 totals 15 residues. The V gene end was trimmed by 5 bases and the J gene end by 4 bases; junction bases not matched to a gene: 8. From germline, CDR1 is PRHDT and CDR2 FYEKMQ (reference sequence). The CDR3 spells CASSPEGTGEYEQYF. The CDR3, as DNA: TGTGCCAGCAGCCCCGAAGGGACAGGGGAGTACGAGCAGTACTTC.

This clonotype was observed a handful of times. V usage is TRBV6-5 and J usage is TRBJ2-7, with 8 bases identical to TRBD2. This CDR3 has 14 amino acids. Germline V gene data show CDR1 as MNHEY and CDR2 as SVGAGI. J gave up 1 base and V 10 bases, and 9 bases lay outside the gene matches. For the CDR3, the DNA is TGTGCCACTCAGGGCCTAGCGGGTTCCTACGAGCAGTACTTC. Amino acids: CATQGLAGSYEQYF.

On this clonotype itself: This may arise from a read error, as a much more abundant clone is one base away. The V call is TRBV7-4, the J call TRBJ1-1; D is unresolved. This CDR3 spans 15 amino acids. The V end lost 8 bases, the J end lost 0 bases, and 16 bases lay between the germline ends. Germline CDR1 reads SGHVT; CDR2 reads SQSDAQ. The CDR3 coding sequence is TGTGCCAGCGGCCTCCCGGTGGGAATGAACACTGAAGCTTTCTTT. It is translated as CASGLPVGMNTEAFF.